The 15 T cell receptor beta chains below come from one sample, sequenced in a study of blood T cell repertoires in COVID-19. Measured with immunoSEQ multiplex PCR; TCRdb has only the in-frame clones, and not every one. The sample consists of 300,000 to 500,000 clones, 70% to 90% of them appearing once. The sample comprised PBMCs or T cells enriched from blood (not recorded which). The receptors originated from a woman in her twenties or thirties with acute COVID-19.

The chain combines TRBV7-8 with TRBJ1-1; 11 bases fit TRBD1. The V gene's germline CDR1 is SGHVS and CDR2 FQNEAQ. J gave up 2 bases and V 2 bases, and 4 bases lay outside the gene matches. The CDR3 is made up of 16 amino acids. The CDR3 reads CASSLWDRGGNTEAFF. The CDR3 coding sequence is TGTGCCAGCAGCTTATGGGACAGGGGGGGAAACACTGAAGCTTTCTTT. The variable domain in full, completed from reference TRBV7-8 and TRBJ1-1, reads GAGVSQSPRYKVAKRGQDVALRCDPISGHVSLFWYQQALGQGPEFLTYFQNEAQLDKSGLPSDRFFAERPEGSVSTLKIQRTQQEDSAVYLCASSLWDRGGNTEAFFGQGTRLTVV.

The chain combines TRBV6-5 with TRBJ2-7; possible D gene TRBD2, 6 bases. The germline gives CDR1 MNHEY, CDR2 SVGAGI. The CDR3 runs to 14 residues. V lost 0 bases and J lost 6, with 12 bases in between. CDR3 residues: CASSYSGRRAEQYF. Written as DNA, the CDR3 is TGTGCCAGCAGTTACTCAGGGAGGAGGGCCGAGCAGTACTTC.

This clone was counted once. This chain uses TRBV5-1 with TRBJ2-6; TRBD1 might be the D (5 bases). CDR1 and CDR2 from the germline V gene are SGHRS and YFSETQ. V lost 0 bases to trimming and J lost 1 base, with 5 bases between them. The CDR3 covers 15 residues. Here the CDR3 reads CASSLEGSGANVLTF. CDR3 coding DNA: TGCGCCAGCAGCTTGGAGGGGTCTGGGGCCAACGTCCTGACTTTC.

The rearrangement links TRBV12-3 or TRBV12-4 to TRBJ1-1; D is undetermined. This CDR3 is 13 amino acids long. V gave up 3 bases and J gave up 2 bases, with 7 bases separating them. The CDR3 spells CASSFSINTEAFF. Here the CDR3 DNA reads TGTGCCAGCAGTTTCAGTATTAACACTGAAGCTTTCTTT.

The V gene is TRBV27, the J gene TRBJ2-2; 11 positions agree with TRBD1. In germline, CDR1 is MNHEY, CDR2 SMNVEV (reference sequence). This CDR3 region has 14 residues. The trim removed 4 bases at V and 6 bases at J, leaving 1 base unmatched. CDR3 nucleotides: TGTGCCAGCAGTTGGGACAGGGGGGCCGGGGAGCTGTTTTTT. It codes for CASSWDRGAGELFF.

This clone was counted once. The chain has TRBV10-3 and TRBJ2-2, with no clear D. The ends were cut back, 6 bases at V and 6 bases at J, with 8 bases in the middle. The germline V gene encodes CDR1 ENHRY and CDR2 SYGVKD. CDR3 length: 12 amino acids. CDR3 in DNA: TGTGCCATCAGCCCCCCGGCCGGGGAGCTGTTTTTT. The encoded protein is CAISPPAGELFF.

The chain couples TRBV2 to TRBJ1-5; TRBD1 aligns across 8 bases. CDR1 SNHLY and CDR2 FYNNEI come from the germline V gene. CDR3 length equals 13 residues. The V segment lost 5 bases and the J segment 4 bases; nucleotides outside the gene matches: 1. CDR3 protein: CASSNRGNQPQHF. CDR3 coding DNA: TGTGCCAGCAGTAACAGGGGGAATCAGCCCCAGCATTTT.

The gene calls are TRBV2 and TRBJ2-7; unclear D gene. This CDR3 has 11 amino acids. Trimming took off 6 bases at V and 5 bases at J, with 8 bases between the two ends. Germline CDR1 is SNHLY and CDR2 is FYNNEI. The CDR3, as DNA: TGTGCCAGCAGCTACTATAACGAGCAGTACTTC. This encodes CASSYYNEQYF.

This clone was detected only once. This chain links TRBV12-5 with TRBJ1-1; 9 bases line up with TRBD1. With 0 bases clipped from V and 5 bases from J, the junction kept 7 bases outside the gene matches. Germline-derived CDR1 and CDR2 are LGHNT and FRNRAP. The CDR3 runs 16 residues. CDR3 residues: CASGLVLGQGRTEAFF. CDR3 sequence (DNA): TGTGCTAGTGGTTTGGTTTTGGGACAGGGTCGGACTGAAGCTTTCTTT.

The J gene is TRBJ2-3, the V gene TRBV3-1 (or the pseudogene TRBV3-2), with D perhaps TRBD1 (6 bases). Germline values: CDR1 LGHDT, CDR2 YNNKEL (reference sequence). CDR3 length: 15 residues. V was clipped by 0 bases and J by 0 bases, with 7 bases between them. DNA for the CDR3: TGTGCCAGCAGCCAAGAGGGGGCGAGCACAGATACGCAGTATTTT. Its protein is CASSQEGASTDTQYF.

CDR3 protein: CASSLWGREETQYF. The CDR3 region has the DNA TGCGCCAGCAGCTTATGGGGGCGCGAGGAGACCCAGTACTTC. This chain connects TRBV5-1 to TRBJ2-5, with D possibly being TRBD1 (6 bases). The CDR3 is made up of 14 amino acids. V was shortened by 2 bases and J by 5 bases, with 13 bases between the two germline ends. Germline values: CDR1 SGHRS, CDR2 YFSETQ.

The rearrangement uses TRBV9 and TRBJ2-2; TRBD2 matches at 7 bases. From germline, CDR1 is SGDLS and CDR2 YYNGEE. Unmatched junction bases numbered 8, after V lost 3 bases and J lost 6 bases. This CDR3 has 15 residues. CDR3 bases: TGTGCCAGCAGCGCCAATGGGGGGGACGCCGGGGAGCTGTTTTTT. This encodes CASSANGGDAGELFF.

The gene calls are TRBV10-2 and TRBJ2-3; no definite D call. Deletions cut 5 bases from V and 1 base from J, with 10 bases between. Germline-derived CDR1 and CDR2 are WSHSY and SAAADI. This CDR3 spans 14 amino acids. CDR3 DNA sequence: TGCGCCAGCAGTCGCACCCCGGGCACAGATACGCAGTATTTT. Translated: CASSRTPGTDTQYF.

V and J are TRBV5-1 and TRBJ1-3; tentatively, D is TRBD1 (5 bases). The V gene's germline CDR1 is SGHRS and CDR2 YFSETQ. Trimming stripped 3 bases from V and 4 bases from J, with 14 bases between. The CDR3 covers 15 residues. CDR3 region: CASSSQQGAGNTIYF. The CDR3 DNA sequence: TGCGCCAGCAGCTCGCAGCAGGGTGCAGGAAACACCATATATTTT.

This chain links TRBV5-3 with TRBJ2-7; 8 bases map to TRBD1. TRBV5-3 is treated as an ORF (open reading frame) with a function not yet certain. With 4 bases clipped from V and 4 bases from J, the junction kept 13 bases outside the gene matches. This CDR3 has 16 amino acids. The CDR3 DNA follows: TGTGCCAGAAGCGACATCACCGGGACAGGACAATACGAGCAGTACTTC. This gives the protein CARSDITGTGQYEQYF.